The source of this TCR beta chain is a study of blood T cell repertoires in COVID-19. The method was immunoSEQ multiplex PCR; TCRdb's version includes in-frame clones alone and lacks a portion of them. This table has approximately 360,000 clones, about four fifths appearing once. Trimming cost V 4 bases and J 1 base; bases outside gene matches: 2. The length of the CDR3 is 14 residues. Germline CDR1 reads SGHNT; CDR2 reads YENEEA. The source of this sequence is a woman aged 45-60 years who had recovered from COVID-19. Sequencing was done on a sample of PBMCs or T cells enriched from blood (not recorded which). The V and J genes are TRBV11-3 and TRBJ1-2; 8 bases match TRBD1. Written as DNA, the CDR3 is TGTGCCAGCAGCTCGGGACAGGATAACTATGGCTACACCTTC. Its translation: CASSSGQDNYGYTF.